These T cell receptor beta chains were read from a single sample in a study of blood T cell repertoires in COVID-19. Assay used: immunoSEQ multiplex PCR; TCRdb lists only in-frame clones, some missing. Here the sample spans approximately 120,000 clones, roughly 72% being singletons. The sample consisted of peripheral blood. The receptors here all came from a human donor in a cohort sampled during active COVID-19. Each CDR3 is given with its conserved first and last residue. A D gene is named only where the DNA matches it firmly. Not all rows give a size; the values are once, few, many and, for expanded clones, a class.

D	V	size	J	CDR3	DNA
-	TRBV5-8	-	TRBJ1-1	CASIKAFF	TGTGCCAGCATAAAAGCTTTCTTT
-	TRBV28	-	TRBJ2-7	CASSLSGSSYEQYF	TGTGCCAGCAGTTTATCGGGGAGCTCCTACGAGCAGTACTTC
TRBD2	TRBV7-3	-	TRBJ2-3	CASSLNGGGSPDTQYF	TGTGCCAGCAGCTTAAATGGCGGGGGGAGCCCAGATACGCAGTATTTT
TRBD2	TRBV28	few	TRBJ2-7	CASRLGLANYEQYF	TGTGCCAGCAGATTGGGACTAGCTAACTACGAGCAGTACTTC
-	TRBV2	-	TRBJ2-2	CASRESGSNTGELFF	TGTGCCAGCAGGGAGAGCGGTTCGAACACCGGGGAGCTGTTTTTT
-	TRBV6-5	-	TRBJ2-3	CASSYSQGSTDTQYF	TGTGCCAGCAGTTACTCGCAGGGTAGCACAGATACGCAGTATTTT
TRBD1	TRBV3-1/TRBV3-2	-	TRBJ1-2	CASSQGDSRSYGYTF	TGTGCCAGCAGCCAAGGGGACAGCCGAAGCTATGGCTACACCTTC
-	TRBV7-3	-	TRBJ2-1	CASSLTGGSYNEQFF	TGTGCCAGCAGCTTAACAGGGGGATCCTACAATGAGCAGTTCTTC
TRBD1	TRBV9	-	TRBJ2-1	CASSRQGSSYNEQFF	TGTGCCAGCAGCAGACAGGGGAGCTCCTACAATGAGCAGTTCTTC
-	TRBV20-1	-	TRBJ1-1	CSASQANTEAFF	TGCAGTGCTAGTCAAGCGAACACTGAAGCTTTCTTT
TRBD2	TRBV19	-	TRBJ2-2	CASSIDLHSGGSGELFF	TGTGCCAGTAGTATAGATCTTCATAGCGGGGGATCCGGGGAGCTGTTTTTT
TRBD2	TRBV2	-	TRBJ2-3	CASSEPGLAGGLGLDTQYF	TGTGCCAGCAGTGAACCGGGACTAGCGGGGGGGCTCGGGTTAGATACGCAGTATTTT
TRBD1	TRBV3-1/TRBV3-2	many	TRBJ2-1	CASSQLTGQGVDNEQFF	TGTGCCAGCAGCCAACTCACCGGACAGGGGGTAGACAATGAGCAGTTCTTC
TRBD1	TRBV10-2	few	TRBJ1-1	CASTMDRGGEAFF	TGCGCCAGCACTATGGACAGGGGCGGTGAAGCTTTCTTT
-	TRBV9	-	TRBJ2-2	CASSVYEAVTGELFF	TGTGCCAGCAGCGTCTATGAAGCGGTCACCGGGGAGCTGTTTTTT